This record looks at one T cell receptor (beta chain) sequence and its context. As originally analysed: It was from reference gene primer amplification that nucleated cell counts were estimated. Data came from immunoSEQ multiplex PCR; TCRdb stores just in-frame clones and leaves some out. That table furnishes V, J and clone size, whereas the DNA furnished D and trimming. The sample yields approximately 250,000 clones, roughly 90% seen once. Germline assignment: CDR1 MGHRA and CDR2 YSYEKL. The V gene end was trimmed by 4 bases and the J gene end by 7 bases; junction bases not matched to a gene: 5. The CDR3 runs 15 residues. The data stem from a study of blood T cell repertoires in COVID-19.

The TCR originated in a man aged 25-45 years who had recovered from COVID-19. The sample comprised peripheral blood. The rearrangement uses TRBV4-1 and TRBJ2-7; 15 positions agree with TRBD2. The CDR3 spells CASSLGTSGGWEQYF. The CDR3 bases are TGCGCCAGCAGCCTTGGGACTAGCGGGGGGTGGGAGCAGTACTTC.